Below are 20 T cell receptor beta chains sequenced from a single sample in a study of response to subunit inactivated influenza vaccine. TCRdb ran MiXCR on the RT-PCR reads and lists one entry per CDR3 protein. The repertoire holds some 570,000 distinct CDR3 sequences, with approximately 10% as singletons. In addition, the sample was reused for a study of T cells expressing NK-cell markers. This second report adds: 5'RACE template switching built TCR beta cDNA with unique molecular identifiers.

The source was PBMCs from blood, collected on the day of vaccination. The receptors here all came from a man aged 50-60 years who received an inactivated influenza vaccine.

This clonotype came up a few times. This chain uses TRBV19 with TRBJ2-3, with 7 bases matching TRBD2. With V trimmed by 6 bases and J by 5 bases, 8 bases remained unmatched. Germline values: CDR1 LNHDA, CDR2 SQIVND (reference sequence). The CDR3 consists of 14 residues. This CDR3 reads CASSIGGTRDTQYF. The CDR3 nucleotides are TGTGCCAGTAGCATCGGGGGGACGAGAGATACGCAGTATTTT.

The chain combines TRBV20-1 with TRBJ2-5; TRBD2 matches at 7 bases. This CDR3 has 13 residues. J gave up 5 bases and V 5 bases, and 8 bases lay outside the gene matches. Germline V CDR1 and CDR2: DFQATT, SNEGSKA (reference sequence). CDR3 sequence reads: CSAFGRGVETQYF. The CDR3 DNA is TGCAGTGCTTTTGGCCGGGGGGTGGAGACCCAGTACTTC.

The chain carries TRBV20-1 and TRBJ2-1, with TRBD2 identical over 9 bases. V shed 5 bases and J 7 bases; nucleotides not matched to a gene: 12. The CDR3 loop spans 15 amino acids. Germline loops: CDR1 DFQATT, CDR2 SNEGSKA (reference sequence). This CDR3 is CSAPHTGLARNEQFF. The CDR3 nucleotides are TGCAGTGCTCCCCACACCGGACTAGCGAGAAATGAGCAGTTCTTC.

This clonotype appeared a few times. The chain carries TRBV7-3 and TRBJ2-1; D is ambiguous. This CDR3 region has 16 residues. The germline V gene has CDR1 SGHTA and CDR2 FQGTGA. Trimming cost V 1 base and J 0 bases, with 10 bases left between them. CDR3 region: CASSLMWDSSYNEQFF. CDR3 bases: TGTGCCAGCAGCTTAATGTGGGATAGCTCCTACAATGAGCAGTTCTTC.

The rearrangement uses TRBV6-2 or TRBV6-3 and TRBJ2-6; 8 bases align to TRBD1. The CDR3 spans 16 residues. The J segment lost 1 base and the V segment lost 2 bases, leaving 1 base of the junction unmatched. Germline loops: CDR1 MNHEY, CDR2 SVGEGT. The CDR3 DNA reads TGTGCCAGCAGTTACAGGACAGGGTCTGGGGCCAACGTCCTGACTTTC. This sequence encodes CASSYRTGSGANVLTF.

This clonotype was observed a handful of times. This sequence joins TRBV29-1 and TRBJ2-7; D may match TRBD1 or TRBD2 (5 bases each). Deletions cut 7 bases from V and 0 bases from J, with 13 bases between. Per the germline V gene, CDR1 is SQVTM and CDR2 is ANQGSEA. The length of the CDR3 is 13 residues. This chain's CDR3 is CSARNGASYEQYF. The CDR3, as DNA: TGCAGCGCTCGTAACGGGGCCTCCTACGAGCAGTACTTC.

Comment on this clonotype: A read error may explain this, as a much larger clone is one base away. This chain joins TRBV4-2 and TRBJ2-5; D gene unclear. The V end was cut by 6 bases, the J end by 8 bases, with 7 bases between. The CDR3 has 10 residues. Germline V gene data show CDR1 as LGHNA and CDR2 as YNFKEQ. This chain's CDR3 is CASRMDTQYF. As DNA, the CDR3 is TGTGCCAGCAGAATGGACACCCAGTACTTC.

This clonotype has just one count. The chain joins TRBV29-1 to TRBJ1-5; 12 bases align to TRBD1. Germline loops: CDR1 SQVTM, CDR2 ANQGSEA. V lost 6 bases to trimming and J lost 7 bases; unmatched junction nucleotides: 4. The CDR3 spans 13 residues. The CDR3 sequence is CSVGGTGGQPQHF. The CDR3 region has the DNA TGCAGCGTGGGAGGGACAGGGGGCCAGCCCCAGCATTTT.

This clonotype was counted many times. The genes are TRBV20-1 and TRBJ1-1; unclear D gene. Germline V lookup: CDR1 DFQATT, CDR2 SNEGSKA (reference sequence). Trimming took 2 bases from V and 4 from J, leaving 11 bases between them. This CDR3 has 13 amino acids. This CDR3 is CSARSSGSTEAFF. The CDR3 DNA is TGCAGTGCTAGAAGTTCGGGGTCCACTGAAGCTTTCTTT.

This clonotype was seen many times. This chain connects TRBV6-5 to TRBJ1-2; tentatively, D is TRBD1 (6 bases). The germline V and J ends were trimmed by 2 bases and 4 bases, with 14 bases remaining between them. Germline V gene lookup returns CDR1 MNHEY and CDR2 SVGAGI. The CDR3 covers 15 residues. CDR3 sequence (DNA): TGTGCCAGCAGTTACGCTTCAGGGGCGACCTATGGCTACACCTTC. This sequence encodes CASSYASGATYGYTF.

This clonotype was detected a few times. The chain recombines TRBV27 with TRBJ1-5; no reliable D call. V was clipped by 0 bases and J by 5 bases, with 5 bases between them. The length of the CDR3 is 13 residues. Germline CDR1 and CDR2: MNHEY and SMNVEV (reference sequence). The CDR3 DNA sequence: TGTGCCAGCAGTTTATCCATTTATCAGCCCCAGCATTTT. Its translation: CASSLSIYQPQHF.

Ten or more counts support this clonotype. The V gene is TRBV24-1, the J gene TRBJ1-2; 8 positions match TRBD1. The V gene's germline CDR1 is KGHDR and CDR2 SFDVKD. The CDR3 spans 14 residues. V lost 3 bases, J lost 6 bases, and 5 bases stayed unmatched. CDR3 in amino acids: CATSDPDREDGYTF. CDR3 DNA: TGTGCCACCAGTGATCCGGACAGGGAGGATGGCTACACCTTC.

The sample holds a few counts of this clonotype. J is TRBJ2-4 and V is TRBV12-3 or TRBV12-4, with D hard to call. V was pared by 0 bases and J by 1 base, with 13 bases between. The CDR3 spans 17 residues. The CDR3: CASSLAGNFVAKNIQYF. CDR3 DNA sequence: TGTGCCAGCAGTTTAGCGGGCAATTTTGTGGCCAAAAACATTCAGTACTTC.

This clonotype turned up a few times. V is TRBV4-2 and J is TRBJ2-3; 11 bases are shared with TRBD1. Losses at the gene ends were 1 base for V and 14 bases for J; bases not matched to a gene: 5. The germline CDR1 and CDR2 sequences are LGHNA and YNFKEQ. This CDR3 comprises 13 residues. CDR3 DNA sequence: TGTGCCAGCAGCCAAGGGACAGGGGGCGCCAGGTATTTT. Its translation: CASSQGTGGARYF.

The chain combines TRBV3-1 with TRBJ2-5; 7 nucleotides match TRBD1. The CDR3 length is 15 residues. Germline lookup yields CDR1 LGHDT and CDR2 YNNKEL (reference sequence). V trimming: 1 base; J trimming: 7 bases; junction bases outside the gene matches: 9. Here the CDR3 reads CASSQGIQGLGTQYF. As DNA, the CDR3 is TGTGCCAGCAGCCAAGGGATACAGGGGCTGGGGACCCAGTACTTC.

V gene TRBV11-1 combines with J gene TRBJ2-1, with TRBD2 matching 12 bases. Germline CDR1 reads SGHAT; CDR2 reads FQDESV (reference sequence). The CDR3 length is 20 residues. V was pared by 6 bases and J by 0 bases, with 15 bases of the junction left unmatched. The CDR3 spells CASRSDPGLAGQSSYNEQFF. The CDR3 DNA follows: TGTGCCAGCAGGTCCGATCCGGGACTAGCGGGTCAGTCCTCCTACAATGAGCAGTTCTTC.

This CDR3 reads CASSSSTSANYEQYF. For the CDR3, the DNA is TGTGCCAGCAGCTCCTCGACTAGCGCAAACTACGAGCAGTACTTC. The V and J genes are TRBV5-5 and TRBJ2-7; 8 nucleotides agree with TRBD2. The CDR3 contains 15 residues. V was pared by 3 bases and J by 3 bases, with 8 bases of the junction left unmatched. Germline CDR1 reads SGHKS; CDR2 reads YYEKEE (reference sequence).

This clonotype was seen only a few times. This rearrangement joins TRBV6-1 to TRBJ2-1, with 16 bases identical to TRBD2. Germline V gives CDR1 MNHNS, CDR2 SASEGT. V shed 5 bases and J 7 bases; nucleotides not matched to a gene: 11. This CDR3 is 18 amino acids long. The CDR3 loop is CASSTGLAGGFFGNEQFF. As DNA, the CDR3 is TGTGCCAGCAGTACGGGACTAGCGGGAGGGTTTTTTGGGAATGAGCAGTTCTTC.

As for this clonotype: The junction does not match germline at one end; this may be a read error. CDR3: CASSQAIQSTGSYGYIF. For the CDR3, the DNA is TGCGCCAGCAGCCAAGCTATCCAGTCGACAGGGAGCTATGGTTACATCTTC. The chain carries TRBV4-3 and TRBJ1-2, with 7 positions matching TRBD1. There are 17 residues in the CDR3. Germline assignment: CDR1 LGHNA and CDR2 YSLEER.

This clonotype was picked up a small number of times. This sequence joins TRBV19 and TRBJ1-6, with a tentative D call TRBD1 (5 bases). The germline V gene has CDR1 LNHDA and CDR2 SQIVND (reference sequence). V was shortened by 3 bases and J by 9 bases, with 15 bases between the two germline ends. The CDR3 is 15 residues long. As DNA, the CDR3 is TGTGCCAGTAGTATCTCCGGGACCGGGAGTTCACCCCTCCACTTT. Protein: CASSISGTGSSPLHF.